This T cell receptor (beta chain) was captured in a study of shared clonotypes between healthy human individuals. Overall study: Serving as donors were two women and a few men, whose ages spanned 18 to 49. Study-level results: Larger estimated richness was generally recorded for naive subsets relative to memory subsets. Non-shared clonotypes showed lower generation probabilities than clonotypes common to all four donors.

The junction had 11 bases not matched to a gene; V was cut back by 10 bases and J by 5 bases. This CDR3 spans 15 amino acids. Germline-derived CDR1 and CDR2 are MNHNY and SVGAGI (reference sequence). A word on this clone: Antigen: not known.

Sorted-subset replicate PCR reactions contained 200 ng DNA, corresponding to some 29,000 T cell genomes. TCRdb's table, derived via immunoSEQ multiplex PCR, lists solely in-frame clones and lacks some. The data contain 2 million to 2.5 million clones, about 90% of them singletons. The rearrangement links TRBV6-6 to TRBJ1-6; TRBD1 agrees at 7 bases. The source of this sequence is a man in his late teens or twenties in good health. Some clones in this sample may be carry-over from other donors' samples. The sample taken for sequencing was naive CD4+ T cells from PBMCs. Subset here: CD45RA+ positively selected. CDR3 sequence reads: CATRGQLVNNSPLHF. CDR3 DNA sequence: TGTGCCACCCGGGGACAGCTCGTTAATAATTCACCCCTCCACTTT.